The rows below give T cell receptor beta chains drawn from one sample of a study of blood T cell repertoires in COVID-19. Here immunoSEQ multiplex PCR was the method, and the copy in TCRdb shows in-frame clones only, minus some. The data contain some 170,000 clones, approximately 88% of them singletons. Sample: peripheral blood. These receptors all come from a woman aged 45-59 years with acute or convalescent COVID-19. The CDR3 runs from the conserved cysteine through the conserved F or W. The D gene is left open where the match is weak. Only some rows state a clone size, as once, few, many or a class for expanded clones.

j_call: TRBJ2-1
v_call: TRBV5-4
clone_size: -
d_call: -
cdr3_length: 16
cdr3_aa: CASSLGASGSYNEQFF
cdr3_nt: TGTGCCAGCAGCTTGGGGGCGAGCGGCTCCTACAATGAGCAGTTCTTC

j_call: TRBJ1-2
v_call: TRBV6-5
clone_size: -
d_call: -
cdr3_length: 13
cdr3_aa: CASSFQGDYGYTF
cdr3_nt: TGTGCCAGCAGTTTTCAGGGTGACTATGGCTACACCTTC

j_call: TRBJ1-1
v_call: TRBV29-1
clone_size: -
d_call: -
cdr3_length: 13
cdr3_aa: CSVVRALNTEAFF
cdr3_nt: TGCAGCGTTGTGAGGGCTCTGAACACTGAAGCTTTCTTT

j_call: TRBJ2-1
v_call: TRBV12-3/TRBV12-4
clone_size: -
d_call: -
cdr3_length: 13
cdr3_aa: CASSFDWNNEQFF
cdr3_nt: TGTGCCAGCAGCTTTGACTGGAACAATGAGCAGTTCTTC

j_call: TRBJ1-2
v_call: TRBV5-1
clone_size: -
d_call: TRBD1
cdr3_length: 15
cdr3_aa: CASSPSTGGLDGYTF
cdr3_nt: TGCGCCAGCAGCCCGTCGACAGGGGGCCTTGATGGCTACACCTTC

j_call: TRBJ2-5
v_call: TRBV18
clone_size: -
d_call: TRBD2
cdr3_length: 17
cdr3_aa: CASSPPISGGAEETQYF
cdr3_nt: TGTGCCAGCTCACCACCGATTAGCGGGGGGGCCGAAGAGACCCAGTACTTC

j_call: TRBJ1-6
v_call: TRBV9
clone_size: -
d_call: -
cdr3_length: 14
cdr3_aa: CASSATPRNSPLHF
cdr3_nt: TGTGCCAGCAGCGCAACTCCTAGGAATTCACCCCTCCACTTT

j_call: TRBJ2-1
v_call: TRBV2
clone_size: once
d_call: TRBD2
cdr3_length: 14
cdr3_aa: CASSDGRSGGEQFF
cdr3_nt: TGTGCCAGCAGTGATGGTCGTAGCGGGGGGGAGCAGTTCTTC

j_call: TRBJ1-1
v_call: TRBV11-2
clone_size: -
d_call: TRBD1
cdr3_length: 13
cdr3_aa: CASSWSRGQGAFF
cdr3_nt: TGTGCCAGCAGCTGGAGCAGGGGGCAGGGGGCTTTCTTT

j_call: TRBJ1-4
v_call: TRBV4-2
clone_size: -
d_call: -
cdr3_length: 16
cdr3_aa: CASSQVGGATNEKLFF
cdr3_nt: TGTGCCAGCAGCCAAGTTGGGGGGGCAACTAATGAAAAACTGTTTTTT

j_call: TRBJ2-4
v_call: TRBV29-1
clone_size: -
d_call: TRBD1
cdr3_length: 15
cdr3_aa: CSVTYRGPRTNIQYF
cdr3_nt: TGCAGCGTTACGTACAGGGGGCCTAGGACGAACATTCAGTACTTC

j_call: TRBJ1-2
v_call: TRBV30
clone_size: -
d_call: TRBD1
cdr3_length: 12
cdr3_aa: CAWFRGPYGYTF
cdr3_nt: TGTGCCTGGTTCAGGGGGCCCTATGGCTACACCTTC